This T cell receptor beta chain was captured in a study of T-cell reconstitution after alpha-beta-depleted transplantation in children. Preparation of the TCRbeta library was carried out with unique molecular identifiers. TCRdb reprocessed the PCR reads with MiXCR, giving one entry per CDR3 protein. This sample has some 290,000 distinct CDR3 sequences, with approximately 23% found just once. This clonotype was counted many times. The antigen remains unidentified. Germline V gene lookup returns CDR1 MNHNS and CDR2 SASEGT. The CDR3 runs 14 residues. Germline trimming cut 5 bases from V and 1 base from J; bases unmatched to any gene: 5. Study findings and constraints: T-cell numbers and diversity one year post-transplant derived largely from freshly generated T cells. In patients about two months after transplant, alpha-beta T cells reportedly arose from several hundred expanded graft clones. Several patients had high TCRbeta diversity at day 60; it came from surviving recipient T cells and thymic progenitors.

The receptor's source is a male patient younger than 18 who had a stem cell transplant for acute lymphoblastic leukemia, so the T cells may come from the graft donor. The source material was PBMCs, mostly from graft donor cells, sampled 180 days after TCRalphabeta/CD19-depleted stem cell transplant. The chain recombines TRBV6-1 with TRBJ2-7; TRBD2 aligns across 7 bases. The DNA for the CDR3 is TGTGCCAGCAGTCGGGACTACCTATCCTACGAGCAGTACTTC. Translation: CASSRDYLSYEQYF.